The entry below describes one T cell receptor (beta chain). The antigen it binds to is not known. Base-call qualities are not available, and no considerably larger clone is one nucleotide away. This record belongs to a study of T-cell memory formation after mild COVID-19 (TCRdb year 2021). Some background on the complete study: TCR sequence clusters from the two donors were found to be largely donor specific. In two donors, T-cell clones that expanded and contracted after mild COVID-19 were tracked by sequencing TCRalpha and TCRbeta repertoires over time. Two young, previously healthy adult volunteers made up the cohort, one male and one female. Study-level results and caveats: The second-wave clones that peaked on day 37 were not confirmed to be SARS-CoV-2 specific. Contracting CD4+ clones were found mainly in CM and EM memory subsets, while CD8+ clones were enriched in EMRA. Balanced CD4/CD8 phenotypes were observed for clones contracting from day 15 to 85, whereas a bias towards CD4+ was observed for a second wave of clones expanding from day 15 to 37. The study included only a couple of mild cases, and larger cohorts that include severe cases with pre-infection samples were judged to be necessary. Some responding clones were detected in pre-infection memory, which suggested that pre-existing cross-reactive memory T cells had joined the SARS-CoV-2 response.

Ficoll-Paque density gradient centrifugation was used to isolate PBMCs. V is pruned by 2 bases and J by 3 bases, leaving 2 bases of the junction without a gene match. CDR1 SGHDT and CDR2 YYEEEE were looked up in the germline V gene. The CDR3 covers 14 residues, taking in both the cysteine and the phenylalanine. The retained sequence is limited to the CDR3, 42 bases, with the frame set at the first base. These reads were obtained on an Illumina NovaSeq 6000. TCRalpha and TCRbeta cDNA libraries were built by 5'RACE with constant-segment primers, adding sample barcodes and unique molecular identifiers. RNA was extracted from every sample with Trizol reagent. Libraries were amplified in two PCR steps, with a second sample barcode and Illumina TruSeq adapters added in the second step. The libraries were sequenced on an Illumina NovaSeq using 2 x 150 bp paired-end reads. On the authors' methods: Reads were demultiplexed and collapsed into UMI-guided consensus sequences with migec v1.2.7. Using mixcr v2.1.11, UMI consensuses were aligned to TRA and TRB V and J templates and then assembled into clonotypes. Expanded or contracted clonotypes were those called significant by both edgeR and NoisET, with noise models trained on biological replicates. For edgeR calls, the thresholds were a false discovery rate-adjusted p below 0.01 and a log2 fold-change of 1. As an exploratory analysis of dynamics, max-normalized trajectories of the 1000 most abundant clonotypes were examined by PCA with hierarchical clustering. Separately sequenced CD4+ and CD8+ repertoires were used to assign a CD4 or CD8 phenotype to each responding clone. TCRdb trimmed the raw reads at Q25, called clones with MiXCR and kept productive beta chains. All rows with the same CDR3 protein become a single entry with the most common DNA and genes. These V and J calls are TCRdb output, not the study's own analysis. The sample data list 350,000 to 450,000 distinct CDR3 sequences, and about 24% of these were observed just once. The ten most abundant clones make up 8.8% of the sample.

The chain is made from TRBV5-6 and TRBJ1-1, with TRBD1 identical over 9 junction bases. The clonotype was recovered from an adult woman who had mild COVID-19 (a few samples of this study predate the infection). The sample titles of this study are shuffled in the database, so cell type and time point are left out; the donor was told from shared clones. Sequenced: PBMCs or a T cell subset sorted from them (not recorded which). The CDR3 in this case is CASSLQGADTEAFF. The DNA sequence is as follows: TGTGCCAGCAGCTTACAGGGGGCGGACACTGAAGCTTTCTTT.